This is a list of T cell receptor beta chains from one sample in a study of CD8+CD57+ T cells in acquired aplastic anemia. TCRdb called the reads again in MiXCR, with one record for every CDR3 protein. The table lists around 200,000 distinct CDR3 sequences, around 50% of them singletons, with about a sixth in the top ten. Input material: sorted CD4+, CD8+, or CD8+CD57+ T cells (not recorded which) from PBMCs. The source of these receptors is a human donor in good health, serving as a control. Each CDR3 is given with its conserved first and last residue. The D gene is left open where the match is weak. Clone size is shown for a subset of rows, as once, few, many or a class of expanded clone.

j_call d_call clone_size v_call cdr3_aa
TRBJ1-1 NA many TRBV3-1 CASSPSQGSEAFF
TRBJ1-4 TRBD1 NA TRBV9 CASSSGQGTNEKLFF
TRBJ1-2 TRBD1 NA TRBV2 CASHTSRTGPNYGYTF
TRBJ1-6 NA NA TRBV10-3 CASSEAPGYSTPLHF
TRBJ2-7 TRBD2 NA TRBV4-1 CASSQVSGGREQYF
TRBJ1-3 TRBD1 many TRBV12-3/TRBV12-4 CASSSLPGGGRNTIYF
TRBJ2-1 NA many TRBV7-9 CASSLAGAVYNEQFF
TRBJ2-7 TRBD1 many TRBV9 CASSVADRAFPYEQYF
TRBJ2-2 NA once TRBV20-1 CSALNPRGGELFF
TRBJ2-1 NA NA TRBV7-2 CASSFTLERSYNEQFF
TRBJ1-3 NA NA TRBV7-2 CASSLAIDRPLSGNTIYF
TRBJ2-1 TRBD2 NA TRBV7-2 CASSTVAGSGLYNEQFF
TRBJ1-1 NA NA TRBV7-9 CASSRDGWPATEAFF
TRBJ2-2 NA NA TRBV30 CAWSGGGPGELFF
TRBJ1-4 NA NA TRBV9 CASAAGDEKLFF
TRBJ1-2 TRBD1 many TRBV20-1 CSALLTGPGYTF
TRBJ1-5 NA NA TRBV7-6 CASSLGYNQPQHF
TRBJ1-1 NA many TRBV5-1 CASSLETANTEAFF
TRBJ1-4 NA many TRBV4-2 CASSQEWVRNEKLFF
TRBJ1-6 TRBD1 many TRBV6-6 CASSFRAFTGGNNSPLHF
TRBJ1-2 NA few TRBV19 CASSISRVYGYTF
TRBJ1-3 NA many TRBV19 CASSETGLLSGNTIYF
TRBJ1-2 NA many TRBV20-1 CSALPGNSGYGYTF
TRBJ2-7 TRBD1 NA TRBV19 CASSIGQGASYEQYF
TRBJ2-1 NA NA TRBV24-1 CASQSADGTYNEQFF
TRBJ1-2 NA NA TRBV10-3 CAISELEVTPRPYGYTF
TRBJ1-2 TRBD1 many TRBV7-9 CASSFNSRTGKNGYTF
TRBJ1-2 TRBD1 NA TRBV19 CASRWDSSNYGYTF
NA TRBD2 NA TRBV19 CASSLAGAGYEQYF
TRBJ1-6 TRBD1 many TRBV28 CASSLWRQGANSPLHF
TRBJ1-3 NA few TRBV10-3 CAISGPGRLCSGNTIYF
TRBJ2-7 NA NA TRBV7-2 CASSLASGGGREQYF
TRBJ2-7 TRBD2 NA TRBV7-9 CASRQTSGGYEQYF
TRBJ2-3 TRBD2 NA TRBV20-1 CSAVSGSTDTQYF
TRBJ2-3 TRBD2 many TRBV7-9 CASSLGGSGRVGNTQYF
TRBJ2-7 NA NA TRBV5-6 CASSLARKHEQYF
TRBJ1-5 NA few TRBV28 CASSFRIQPQHF
TRBJ1-1 NA NA TRBV2 CASSEGVRVSEAFF
TRBJ2-7 NA NA TRBV7-9 CASSVIGGEQYF
TRBJ2-3 TRBD2 NA TRBV30 CAWSKLGTSGRDTQYF